This TCR beta chain was sequenced during a study of OX40 agonist ivuxolimab in advanced cancers. The CDR3 sequence is 14 residues long. V was cut by 4 bases and J by 3 bases, with 13 bases left in between. Germline values: CDR1 SGDLS, CDR2 YYNGEE. Note on this clone: Its matching antigen is unknown.

Study results and caveats: Relative to CD4+, CD8+ T cells held more expanded clones on average.

Using immunoSEQ multiplex PCR, the repertoire was profiled, and TCRdb retains in-frame clones only, with some absent. The sample consists of 46,000 or so clones, approximately 86% of them appearing once. The chain recombines TRBV9 with TRBJ1-2, with a tentative D call TRBD1 (6 bases). This sequence was found in an adult with an advanced solid tumor such as melanoma, head and neck, liver or kidney cancer. Here the sequenced sample was CD4+ or CD8+ T cells sorted from blood, taken in a trial of the OX40 agonist ivuxolimab. CDR3: CASSLGGSDYGYTF. In DNA form, the CDR3 reads TGTGCCAGCAGCTTAGGGGGATCTGACTATGGCTACACCTTC.